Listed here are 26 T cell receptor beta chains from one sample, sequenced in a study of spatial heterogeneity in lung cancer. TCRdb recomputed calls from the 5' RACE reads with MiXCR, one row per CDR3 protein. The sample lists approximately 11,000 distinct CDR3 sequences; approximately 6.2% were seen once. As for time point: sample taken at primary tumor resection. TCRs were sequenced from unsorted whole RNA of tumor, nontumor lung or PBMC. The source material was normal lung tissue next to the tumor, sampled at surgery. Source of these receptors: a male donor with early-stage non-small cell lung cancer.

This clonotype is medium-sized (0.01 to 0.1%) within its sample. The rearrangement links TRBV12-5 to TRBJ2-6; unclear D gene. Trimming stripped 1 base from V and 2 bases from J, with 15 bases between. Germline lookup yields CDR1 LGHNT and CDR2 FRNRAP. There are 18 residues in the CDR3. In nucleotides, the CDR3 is TGTGCTAGTGGTTTGGCAACACAGCAGGCCCCTGGGGCCAACGTCCTGACTTTC. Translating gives CASGLATQQAPGANVLTF.

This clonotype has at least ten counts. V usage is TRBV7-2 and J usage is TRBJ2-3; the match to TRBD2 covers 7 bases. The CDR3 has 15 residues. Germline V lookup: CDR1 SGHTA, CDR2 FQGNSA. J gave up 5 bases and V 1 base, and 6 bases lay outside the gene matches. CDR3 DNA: TGTGCCAGCAGCTTAGTCGGGGGGTTGGAAGATACGCAGTATTTT. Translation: CASSLVGGLEDTQYF. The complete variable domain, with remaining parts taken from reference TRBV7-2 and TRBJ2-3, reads GAGVSQSPSNKVTEKGKDVELRCDPISGHTALYWYRQSLGQGLEFLIYFQGNSAPDKSGLPSDRFSAERTGGSVSTLTIQRTQQEDSAVYLCASSLVGGLEDTQYFGPGTRLTVL.

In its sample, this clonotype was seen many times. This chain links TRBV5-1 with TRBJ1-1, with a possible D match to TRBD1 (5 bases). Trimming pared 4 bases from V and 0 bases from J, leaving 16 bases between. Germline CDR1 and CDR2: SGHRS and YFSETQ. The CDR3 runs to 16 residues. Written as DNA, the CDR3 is TGCGCCAGCAGCGGGCAGGGCGATACCGTGAACACTGAAGCTTTCTTT. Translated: CASSGQGDTVNTEAFF. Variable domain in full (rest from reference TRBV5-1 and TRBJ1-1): KAGVTQTPRYLIKTRGQQVTLSCSPISGHRSVSWYQQTPGQGLQFLFEYFSETQRNKGNFPGRFSGRQFSNSRSEMNVSTLELGDSALYLCASSGQGDTVNTEAFFGQGTRLTVV.

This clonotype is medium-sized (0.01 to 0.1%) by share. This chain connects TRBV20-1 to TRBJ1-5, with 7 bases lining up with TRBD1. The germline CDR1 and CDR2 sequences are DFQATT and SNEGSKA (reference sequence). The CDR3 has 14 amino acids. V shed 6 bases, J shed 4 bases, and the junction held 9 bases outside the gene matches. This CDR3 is CSAPAPGGNQPQHF. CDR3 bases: TGCAGTGCCCCTGCCCCAGGGGGAAATCAGCCCCAGCATTTT.

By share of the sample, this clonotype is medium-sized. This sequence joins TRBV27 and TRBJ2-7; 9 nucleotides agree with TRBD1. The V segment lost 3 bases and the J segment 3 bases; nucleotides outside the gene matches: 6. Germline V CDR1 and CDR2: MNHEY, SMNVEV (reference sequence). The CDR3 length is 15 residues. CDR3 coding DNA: TGTGCCAGCAGTTTCACAGGGGGCGTCGACTACGAGCAGTACTTC. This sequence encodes CASSFTGGVDYEQYF.

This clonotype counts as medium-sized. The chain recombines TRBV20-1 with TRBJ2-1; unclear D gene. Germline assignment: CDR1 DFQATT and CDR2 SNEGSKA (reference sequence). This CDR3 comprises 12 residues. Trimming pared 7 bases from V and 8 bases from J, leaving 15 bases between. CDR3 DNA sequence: TGCAGTGTTGTACTGAATGACGATGAGCAGTTCTTC. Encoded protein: CSVVLNDDEQFF.

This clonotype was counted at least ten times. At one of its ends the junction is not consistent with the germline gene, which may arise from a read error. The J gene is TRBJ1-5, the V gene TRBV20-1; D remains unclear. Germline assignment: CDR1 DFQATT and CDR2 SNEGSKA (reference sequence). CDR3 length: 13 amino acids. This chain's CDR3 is CSARWQANQPQHF. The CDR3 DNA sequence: TGCAGCGCTAGGTGGCAGGCTAATCAGCCCCAGCATTTT.

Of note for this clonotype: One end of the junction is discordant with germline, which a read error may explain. As DNA, the CDR3 is TGTGCCAGCGCGGGACACGAACAGTTACCGGACTTC. Its protein is CASAGHEQLPDF. V is TRBV7-6 and J is TRBJ2-7; either TRBD1 or TRBD2 may supply D (6 bases each). The CDR3 consists of 12 residues. Germline CDR1 and CDR2: SGHVS and FNYEAQ.

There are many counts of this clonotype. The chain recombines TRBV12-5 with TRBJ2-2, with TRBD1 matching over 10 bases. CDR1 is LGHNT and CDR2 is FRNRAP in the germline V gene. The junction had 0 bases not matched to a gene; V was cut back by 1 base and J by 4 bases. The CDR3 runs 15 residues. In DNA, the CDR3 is TGTGCTAGTGGTTTGGGACAGGGGGCCACCGGGGAGCTGTTTTTT. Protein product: CASGLGQGATGELFF.

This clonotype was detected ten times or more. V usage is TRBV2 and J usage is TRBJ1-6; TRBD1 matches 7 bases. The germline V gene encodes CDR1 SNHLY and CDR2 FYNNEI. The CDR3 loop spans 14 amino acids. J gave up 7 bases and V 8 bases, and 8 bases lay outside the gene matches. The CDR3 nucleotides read TGTGCCAGCGTCCAGGGGGGAGTAAATTCACCCCTCCACTTT. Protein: CASVQGGVNSPLHF.

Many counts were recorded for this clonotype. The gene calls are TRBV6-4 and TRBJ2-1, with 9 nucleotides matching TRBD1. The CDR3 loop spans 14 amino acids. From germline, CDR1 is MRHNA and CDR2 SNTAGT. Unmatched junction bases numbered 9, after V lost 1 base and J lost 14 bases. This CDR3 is CASSDFQGQGAKFF. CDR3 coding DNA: TGTGCCAGCAGTGACTTCCAGGGACAGGGCGCTAAGTTCTTC.

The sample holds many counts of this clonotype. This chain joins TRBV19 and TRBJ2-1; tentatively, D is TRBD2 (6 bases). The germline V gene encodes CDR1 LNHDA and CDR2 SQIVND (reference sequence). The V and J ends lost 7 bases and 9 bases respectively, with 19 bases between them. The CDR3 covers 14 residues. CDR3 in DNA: TGTGCCAGTACCCCGGACTACGGGTGGTCTGAGCAGTTCTTC. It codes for CASTPDYGWSEQFF.

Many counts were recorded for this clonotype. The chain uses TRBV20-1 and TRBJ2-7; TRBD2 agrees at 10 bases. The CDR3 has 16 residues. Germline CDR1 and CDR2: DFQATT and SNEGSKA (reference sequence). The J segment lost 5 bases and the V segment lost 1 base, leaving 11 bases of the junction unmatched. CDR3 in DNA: TGCAGTGCTAGAGGTCTTGGTAGCGGGAGGATCCACGAGCAGTACTTC. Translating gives CSARGLGSGRIHEQYF.

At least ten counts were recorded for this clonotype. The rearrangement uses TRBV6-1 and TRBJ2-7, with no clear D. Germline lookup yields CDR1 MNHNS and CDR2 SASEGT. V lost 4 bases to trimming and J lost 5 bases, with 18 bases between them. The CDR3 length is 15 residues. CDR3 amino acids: CASSAPLRTANEQYF. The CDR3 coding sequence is TGTGCCAGCAGTGCTCCCTTACGGACGGCGAACGAGCAGTACTTC.

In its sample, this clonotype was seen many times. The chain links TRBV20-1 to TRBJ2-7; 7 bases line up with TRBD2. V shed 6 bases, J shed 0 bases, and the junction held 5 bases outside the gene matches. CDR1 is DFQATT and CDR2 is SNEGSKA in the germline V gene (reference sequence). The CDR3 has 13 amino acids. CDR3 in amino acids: CSASSGSSYEQYF. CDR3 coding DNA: TGCAGTGCGTCTAGCGGTAGCTCCTACGAGCAGTACTTC.

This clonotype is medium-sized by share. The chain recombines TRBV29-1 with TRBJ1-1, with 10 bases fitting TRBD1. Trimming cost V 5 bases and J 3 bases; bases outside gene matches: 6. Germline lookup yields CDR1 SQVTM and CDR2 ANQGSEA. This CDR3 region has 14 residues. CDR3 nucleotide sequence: TGCAGCGTTTGGGACAGGGGCCGAGACACTGAAGCTTTCTTT. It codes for CSVWDRGRDTEAFF.

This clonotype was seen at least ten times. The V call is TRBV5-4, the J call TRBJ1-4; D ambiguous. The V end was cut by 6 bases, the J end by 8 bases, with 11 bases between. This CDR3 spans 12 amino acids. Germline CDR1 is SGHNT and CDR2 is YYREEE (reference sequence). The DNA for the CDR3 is TGTGCCAGCACCCGGAGAGGAGAAAAACTGTTTTTT. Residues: CASTRRGEKLFF. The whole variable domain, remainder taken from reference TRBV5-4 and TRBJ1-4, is ETGVTQSPTHLIKTRGQQVTLRCSSQSGHNTVSWYQQALGQGPQFIFQYYREEENGRGNFPPRFSGLQFPNYSSELNVNALELDDSALYLCASTRRGEKLFFGSGTQLSVL.

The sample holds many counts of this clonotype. CDR3 residues: CASSQGGDSYEQYF. The CDR3 nucleotides are TGTGCCAGCAGCCAAGGGGGGGATTCCTACGAGCAGTACTTC. This chain joins TRBV4-2 and TRBJ2-7; a weak D match, TRBD2 (6 bases). From germline, CDR1 is LGHNA and CDR2 YNFKEQ. The CDR3 extends over 14 amino acids. V dropped 1 base and J dropped 1 base, with 8 bases sitting between them.

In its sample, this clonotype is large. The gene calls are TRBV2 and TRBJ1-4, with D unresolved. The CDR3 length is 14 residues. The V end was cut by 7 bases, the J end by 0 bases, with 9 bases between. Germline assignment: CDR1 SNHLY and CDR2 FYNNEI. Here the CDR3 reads CASIRAATNEKLFF. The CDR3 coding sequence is TGTGCCAGCATCCGGGCAGCAACTAATGAAAAACTGTTTTTT.

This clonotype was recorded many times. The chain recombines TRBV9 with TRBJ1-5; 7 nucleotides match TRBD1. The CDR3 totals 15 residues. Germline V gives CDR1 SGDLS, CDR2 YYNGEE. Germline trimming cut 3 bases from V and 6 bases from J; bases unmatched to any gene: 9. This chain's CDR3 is CASSASTGSGQPQHF. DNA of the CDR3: TGTGCCAGCAGCGCCTCGACAGGGTCGGGTCAGCCCCAGCATTTT.

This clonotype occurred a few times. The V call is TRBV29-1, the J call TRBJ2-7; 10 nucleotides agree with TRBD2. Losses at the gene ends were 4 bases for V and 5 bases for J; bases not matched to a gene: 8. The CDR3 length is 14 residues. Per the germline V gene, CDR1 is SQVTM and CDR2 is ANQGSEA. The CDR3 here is CSVVKGLARNEQYF. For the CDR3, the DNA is TGCAGCGTTGTTAAGGGACTAGCGAGGAACGAGCAGTACTTC.

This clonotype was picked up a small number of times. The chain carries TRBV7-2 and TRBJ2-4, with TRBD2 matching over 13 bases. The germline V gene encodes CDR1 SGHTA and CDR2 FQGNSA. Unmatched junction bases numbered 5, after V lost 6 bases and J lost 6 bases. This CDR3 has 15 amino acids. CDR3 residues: CASSRTSGSGNIQYF. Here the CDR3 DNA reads TGTGCCAGCAGTAGGACTAGCGGGAGTGGAAACATTCAGTACTTC.

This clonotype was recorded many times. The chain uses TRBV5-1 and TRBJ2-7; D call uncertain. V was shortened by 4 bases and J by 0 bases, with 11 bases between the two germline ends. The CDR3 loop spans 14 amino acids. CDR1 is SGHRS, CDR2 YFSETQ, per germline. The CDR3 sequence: CASSPDTYSYEQYF. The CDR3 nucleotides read TGCGCCAGCAGCCCCGACACCTACTCCTACGAGCAGTACTTC. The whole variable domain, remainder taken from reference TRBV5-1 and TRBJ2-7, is KAGVTQTPRYLIKTRGQQVTLSCSPISGHRSVSWYQQTPGQGLQFLFEYFSETQRNKGNFPGRFSGRQFSNSRSEMNVSTLELGDSALYLCASSPDTYSYEQYFGPGTRLTVT.

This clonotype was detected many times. The CDR3 region is CAWRTSSNEQYF. CDR3 sequence (DNA): TGTGCCTGGAGGACTAGTAGCAACGAGCAGTACTTC. This chain uses TRBV30 with TRBJ2-7, with a possible D match to TRBD2 (6 bases). The CDR3 is made up of 12 amino acids. Germline lookup yields CDR1 GTSNPN and CDR2 SVGIG (reference sequence). Trimming took off 3 bases at V and 5 bases at J, with 11 bases between the two ends.

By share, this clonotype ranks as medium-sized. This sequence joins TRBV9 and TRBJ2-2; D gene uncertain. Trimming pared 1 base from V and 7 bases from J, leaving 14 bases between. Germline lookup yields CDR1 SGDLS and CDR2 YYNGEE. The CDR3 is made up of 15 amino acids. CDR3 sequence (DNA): TGTGCCAGCAGCGTACGTGGGGATGGTGGCGGGGAGCTGTTTTTT. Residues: CASSVRGDGGGELFF.

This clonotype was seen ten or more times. The CDR3 coding sequence is TGCGCCAGCAGCTTGGAGTGGGGATTCACTGAAGCTTTCTTT. This encodes CASSLEWGFTEAFF. This rearrangement joins TRBV5-1 to TRBJ1-1; D uncertain. V shed 0 bases and J shed 4 bases, with 10 bases lying between them. The CDR3 consists of 14 residues. The V gene's germline CDR1 is SGHRS and CDR2 YFSETQ.